The 20 T cell receptor beta chains presented below share a single source sample, sequenced in a study of T cells in tumors after PD-1 blockade. This table comes from immunoSEQ multiplex PCR, and its TCRdb copy is limited to in-frame clones, with some not included. Of approximately 19,000 clones in the sample, roughly 80% are singletons; the top ten hold roughly 27%. Sample: PBMCs, taken after anti-PD-1 therapy. The receptor source for this set is a human donor with advanced basal cell or squamous cell carcinoma (not recorded which).

The chain recombines TRBV4-2 with TRBJ2-1, with 10 bases fitting TRBD2. Trimming took 4 bases from V and 6 from J; bases not matched to a gene: 9. The CDR3 has 16 amino acids. Germline CDR1 LGHNA, CDR2 YNFKEQ. CDR3 sequence: CASSRDLAGAINEQFF. CDR3 bases: TGTGCCAGCAGCCGCGACCTAGCGGGGGCCATCAATGAGCAGTTCTTC.

This clone was detected only once. The chain is built from TRBV7-2 and TRBJ1-2; 8 bases fit TRBD1. There are 14 residues in the CDR3. Germline loops: CDR1 SGHTA, CDR2 FQGNSA. The V and J ends lost 5 bases and 4 bases, in that order; junction bases with no gene match: 6. The CDR3 DNA follows: TGTGCCAGCAGCAAGGGACAGGCGGCCTATGGCTACACCTTC. Its translation is CASSKGQAAYGYTF.

This sequence joins TRBV6-5 and TRBJ2-1; tentative D call: TRBD1 (5 bases). V lost 6 bases to trimming and J lost 10 bases, with 16 bases between them. The CDR3 runs to 13 residues. Germline CDR1 reads MNHEY; CDR2 reads SVGAGI. The CDR3 reads CASRGAWGREQFF. Written as DNA, the CDR3 is TGTGCCAGCAGAGGGGCTTGGGGTCGAGAGCAGTTCTTC.

This sequence joins TRBV9 and TRBJ2-7; the D gene is possibly TRBD2 (7 bases). Germline CDR1 and CDR2: SGDLS and YYNGEE. Trimming took 2 bases from V and 3 from J, leaving 15 bases between them. The CDR3 runs 15 residues. The CDR3 nucleotides read TGTGCCAGCAGCGTGGGGGCCACTAGCGACTACGAGCAGTACTTC. Protein: CASSVGATSDYEQYF.

The chain links TRBV7-9 to TRBJ2-7; 10 positions match TRBD1. CDR1 is SEHNR and CDR2 is FQNEAQ in the germline V gene (reference sequence). V was clipped by 5 bases and J by 2 bases; unmatched bases: 6. This CDR3 comprises 15 residues. CDR3 bases: TGTGCCAGCAGCCACCGGGACAGGGGTACCTACGAGCAGTACTTC. Encoded protein: CASSHRDRGTYEQYF.

This clone was picked up one time. The chain uses TRBV18 and TRBJ2-5; 9 bases are shared with TRBD2. CDR1 KGHSH and CDR2 LQKENI come from the germline V gene. The CDR3 is made up of 15 amino acids. Trimming at V came to 0 bases and at J to 6 bases, leaving 5 bases not matched to a gene. Here the CDR3 DNA reads TGTGCCAGCTCACCACCGGATAGCGGGGGCAAGACCCAGTACTTC. It translates to CASSPPDSGGKTQYF.

The chain uses TRBV7-9 and TRBJ2-1, with unresolved D. Per the germline V gene, CDR1 is SEHNR and CDR2 is FQNEAQ (reference sequence). This CDR3 has 12 amino acids. V was pared by 8 bases and J by 7 bases, with 12 bases between. CDR3 residues: CASSIELNEQFF. For the CDR3, the DNA is TGTGCCAGCTCGATAGAGCTAAATGAGCAGTTCTTC.

The V call is TRBV19, the J call TRBJ2-5, with 8 nucleotides matching TRBD1. V shed 9 bases and J 5 bases; nucleotides not matched to a gene: 11. Per the germline V gene, CDR1 is LNHDA and CDR2 is SQIVND (reference sequence). This CDR3 has 14 amino acids. This CDR3 is CASSRQGIRETQYF. DNA of the CDR3: TGTGCCAGCAGCCGACAGGGGATACGGGAGACCCAGTACTTC.

The genes are TRBV28 and TRBJ2-3; D is uncertain. The CDR3 sequence is 13 residues long. Per germline, CDR1 MDHEN and CDR2 SYDVKM. V lost 9 bases and J lost 3, with 13 bases in between. This chain's CDR3 is CASQYVGTDTQYF. For the CDR3, the DNA is TGTGCCAGTCAATACGTGGGAACAGATACGCAGTATTTT.

CDR3: CASSASGRGGANVLTF. DNA of the CDR3: TGTGCCAGCAGCGCCTCTGGCCGAGGCGGGGCCAACGTCCTGACTTTC. V usage is TRBV9 and J usage is TRBJ2-6; D is unclear. The length of the CDR3 is 16 residues. Trimming took 3 bases from V and 4 from J, leaving 14 bases between them. Germline V gives CDR1 SGDLS, CDR2 YYNGEE.

The chain joins TRBV5-8 to TRBJ2-1, with 12 bases that match TRBD2. The V gene end was trimmed by 3 bases and the J gene end by 9 bases; junction bases not matched to a gene: 7. CDR3 length: 15 residues. Germline lookup yields CDR1 SGHTS and CDR2 YDEGEE. The CDR3 loop reads CASSYGLAGGIEQFF. DNA for the CDR3: TGTGCCAGCAGCTATGGCCTAGCGGGAGGGATTGAGCAGTTCTTC.

CDR3 loop: CASSPGPDYEQYF. The CDR3 nucleotides read TGTGCCAGCAGCCCAGGGCCCGACTACGAGCAGTACTTC. The V gene is TRBV3-1 (or the pseudogene TRBV3-2), the J gene TRBJ2-7; perhaps TRBD1 as D (5 bases). The length of the CDR3 is 13 residues. Germline V gene data show CDR1 as LGHDT and CDR2 as YNNKEL (reference sequence). With 4 bases removed from V and 3 bases from J, the gap between germline ends came to 10 bases.

CDR3 protein: CASSLRGGANVLTF. As DNA, the CDR3 is TGTGCCAGCAGCTTGCGCGGTGGGGCCAACGTCCTGACTTTC. The chain joins TRBV13 to TRBJ2-6; D remains unclear. Between the trimmed V and J ends, which lost 3 bases and 3 bases, there was a span of 6 bases. Germline V gene data show CDR1 as PRHDT and CDR2 as FYEKMQ (reference sequence). This CDR3 contains 14 residues.

This chain joins TRBV5-8 and TRBJ2-7, with TRBD2 matching 13 bases. The CDR3 spans 19 residues. Per the germline V gene, CDR1 is SGHTS and CDR2 is YDEGEE. With V trimmed by 0 bases and J by 0 bases, 9 bases remained unmatched. DNA of the CDR3: TGTGCCAGCAGCTTGGAAACGGGACTAGCGGGAAACCCCTCCTACGAGCAGTACTTC. Its protein is CASSLETGLAGNPSYEQYF.

The V call is TRBV4-1, the J call TRBJ2-2; 7 positions agree with TRBD2. Trimming took 0 bases from V and 2 from J; bases not matched to a gene: 9. The germline gives CDR1 MGHRA, CDR2 YSYEKL. The CDR3 covers 18 residues. The CDR3 nucleotides are TGCGCCAGCAGCCAAGACGGGGCCGGGGGACTAAACACCGGGGAGCTGTTTTTT. Translating it yields CASSQDGAGGLNTGELFF.

This rearrangement joins TRBV5-1 to TRBJ2-1; TRBD2 might be the D (6 bases). CDR1 is SGHRS and CDR2 is YFSETQ in the germline V gene. The CDR3 is 15 residues long. The V gene lost 1 base and the J gene lost 6 bases, with 14 bases spanning the gap. The chain's CDR3 is CASSLLYGSVNEQFF. The CDR3, as DNA: TGCGCCAGCAGCTTGTTGTACGGGAGTGTCAATGAGCAGTTCTTC. Full variable domain (remainder filled in from reference TRBV5-1 and TRBJ2-1): KAGVTQTPRYLIKTRGQQVTLSCSPISGHRSVSWYQQTPGQGLQFLFEYFSETQRNKGNFPGRFSGRQFSNSRSEMNVSTLELGDSALYLCASSLLYGSVNEQFFGPGTRLTVL.

This chain links TRBV5-8 with TRBJ1-2; D unclear. The CDR3 covers 14 residues. V was cut by 2 bases and J by 0 bases, with 8 bases left in between. Germline assignment: CDR1 SGHTS and CDR2 YDEGEE. Written as DNA, the CDR3 is TGTGCCAGCAGCTTACACGGAGCTAACTATGGCTACACCTTC. Protein product: CASSLHGANYGYTF.

The CDR3 region has the DNA TGTGCCAGCAGCGCCATACAGAGCACAGATACGCAGTATTTT. This gives the protein CASSAIQSTDTQYF. The chain joins TRBV7-2 to TRBJ2-3, with unresolved D. Germline V lookup: CDR1 SGHTA, CDR2 FQGNSA. The CDR3 is 14 residues long. Trimming took 5 bases from V and 0 from J, leaving 9 bases between them.

The chain couples TRBV27 to TRBJ2-3; 12 nucleotides line up with TRBD2. This CDR3 spans 17 amino acids. Germline V lookup: CDR1 MNHEY, CDR2 SMNVEV (reference sequence). After removal of 2 bases from V and 5 bases from J, the junction contained 8 bases not matched to a gene. The CDR3 sequence is CASSLRSPSGGVDTQYF. Written as DNA, the CDR3 is TGTGCCAGCAGTTTACGTAGTCCTAGCGGGGGGGTAGATACGCAGTATTTT.

V and J are TRBV7-9 and TRBJ2-7, with no clear D. The CDR3 runs 13 residues. The germline CDR1 and CDR2 sequences are SEHNR and FQNEAQ (reference sequence). Trimming left V 4 bases short and J 9 bases short, with 16 bases between. In DNA, the CDR3 is TGTGCCAGCAGCTCCGTGCCTACGAATGTGCAGTACTTC. This codes for CASSSVPTNVQYF. The full variable domain, completed using reference TRBV7-9 and TRBJ2-7, is DTGVSQNPRHKITKRGQNVTFRCDPISEHNRLYWYRQTLGQGPEFLTYFQNEAQLEKSRLLSDRFSAERPKGSFSTLEIQRTEQGDSAMYLCASSSVPTNVQYFGPGTRLTVT.